This is a list of T cell receptor beta chains from one sample in a study of T cells after yellow fever vaccination. TCRdb re-analysed the 5' RACE reads in MiXCR, keeping a single row per CDR3 protein. The profile shows 250,000 or so distinct CDR3 sequences, 3.6% of them singletons. The source was PBMCs, collected 15 days after the yellow fever booster vaccination. The receptor source for this set is a man aged 18 to 35 who received the YFV17D yellow fever vaccine. Both conserved end residues are part of each CDR3. D genes are given only for firm matches. Clone size is given as once, few, many or a size class.

len: 15; d_gene: TRBD2; j_gene: TRBJ2-5; abundance: many; v_gene: TRBV9; CDR3nt: TGTGCCAGCAGCGTCAGCGGGGGGTCCTTGGAGACCCAGTACTTC; CDR3aa: CASSVSGGSLETQYF
len: 16; d_gene: .; j_gene: TRBJ2-1; abundance: many; v_gene: TRBV18; CDR3nt: TGTGCCAGCTCACCAAACCCCCTACTTCTAGTTTTCGAGCAGTTCTTC; CDR3aa: CASSPNPLLLVFEQFF
len: 14; d_gene: .; j_gene: TRBJ2-3; abundance: many; v_gene: TRBV20-1; CDR3nt: TGCAGTGCTCCCCGGCGGGGAGGCACAGATACGCAGTATTTT; CDR3aa: CSAPRRGGTDTQYF
len: 15; d_gene: .; j_gene: TRBJ1-1; abundance: many; v_gene: TRBV5-1; CDR3nt: TGCGCCAGCAGCTTGATTCCGGGGGCACGGACTGAAGCTTTCTTT; CDR3aa: CASSLIPGARTEAFF
len: 13; d_gene: .; j_gene: TRBJ2-3; abundance: many; v_gene: TRBV6-1; CDR3nt: TGTGCCAGCAACTTAGAGGGCGGGGATACGCAGTATTTT; CDR3aa: CASNLEGGDTQYF
len: 17; d_gene: TRBD1; j_gene: TRBJ2-7; abundance: many; v_gene: TRBV24-1; CDR3nt: TGTGCCACCAGTGATTCCCGTCCCGGACAGGAGCCCCACGAGCAGTACTTC; CDR3aa: CATSDSRPGQEPHEQYF
len: 12; d_gene: .; j_gene: TRBJ1-2; abundance: many; v_gene: TRBV6-2/TRBV6-3; CDR3nt: TGTGCCAGCATCGGCGGTCCGTGGGACTACACCTTC; CDR3aa: CASIGGPWDYTF
len: 14; d_gene: .; j_gene: TRBJ2-5; abundance: many; v_gene: TRBV11-1; CDR3nt: TGTGCCAGCAGCCTCCTTGGGGAGCCAGAGACCCAGTACTTC; CDR3aa: CASSLLGEPETQYF
len: 16; d_gene: .; j_gene: TRBJ2-2; abundance: many; v_gene: TRBV9; CDR3nt: TGTGCCAGCAGCGTAAGGACGCCAGGGAACACCGGGGAGCTGTTTTTT; CDR3aa: CASSVRTPGNTGELFF
len: 14; d_gene: .; j_gene: TRBJ2-1; abundance: many; v_gene: TRBV5-1; CDR3nt: TGCGCCAGCAGCTACGAAAGCTCCTACAATGAGCAGTTCTTC; CDR3aa: CASSYESSYNEQFF
len: 14; d_gene: TRBD1; j_gene: TRBJ1-6; abundance: many; v_gene: TRBV6-1; CDR3nt: TGTGCCAGCAGTGTTGGGGCAGGGGGATCACCCCTCCACTTT; CDR3aa: CASSVGAGGSPLHF
len: 14; d_gene: .; j_gene: TRBJ2-5; abundance: many; v_gene: TRBV5-1; CDR3nt: TGCGCCAGCAGCTTGGGGCTAGCCCAAGAGACCCAGTACTTC; CDR3aa: CASSLGLAQETQYF
len: 13; d_gene: TRBD1; j_gene: TRBJ1-1; abundance: many; v_gene: TRBV5-1; CDR3nt: TGCGCCAGCAGCTTACAGGGGGATGGTGAAGCTTTCTTT; CDR3aa: CASSLQGDGEAFF
len: 14; d_gene: .; j_gene: TRBJ2-5; abundance: many; v_gene: TRBV15; CDR3nt: TGTGCCACCAGCAGAGATCGGCGGGGAGAGACCCAGTACTTC; CDR3aa: CATSRDRRGETQYF
len: 16; d_gene: .; j_gene: TRBJ2-3; abundance: many; v_gene: TRBV5-1; CDR3nt: TGCGCCAGCAGCTTGTCCCCGACAGGAAGCACAGATACGCAGTATTTT; CDR3aa: CASSLSPTGSTDTQYF
len: 14; d_gene: TRBD1; j_gene: TRBJ1-1; abundance: many; v_gene: TRBV7-2; CDR3nt: TGTGCCAGCAGCTGGGGGACAGCAAACACTGAAGCTTTCTTT; CDR3aa: CASSWGTANTEAFF
len: 14; d_gene: .; j_gene: TRBJ2-3; abundance: many; v_gene: TRBV5-1; CDR3nt: TGCGCCAGCAGCCTCCGGTCCACCGCAGATACGCAGTATTTT; CDR3aa: CASSLRSTADTQYF
len: 11; d_gene: .; j_gene: TRBJ2-7; abundance: many; v_gene: TRBV20-1; CDR3nt: TGCAGCGGCGGGTTACGGTACGAGCAGTACTTC; CDR3aa: CSGGLRYEQYF